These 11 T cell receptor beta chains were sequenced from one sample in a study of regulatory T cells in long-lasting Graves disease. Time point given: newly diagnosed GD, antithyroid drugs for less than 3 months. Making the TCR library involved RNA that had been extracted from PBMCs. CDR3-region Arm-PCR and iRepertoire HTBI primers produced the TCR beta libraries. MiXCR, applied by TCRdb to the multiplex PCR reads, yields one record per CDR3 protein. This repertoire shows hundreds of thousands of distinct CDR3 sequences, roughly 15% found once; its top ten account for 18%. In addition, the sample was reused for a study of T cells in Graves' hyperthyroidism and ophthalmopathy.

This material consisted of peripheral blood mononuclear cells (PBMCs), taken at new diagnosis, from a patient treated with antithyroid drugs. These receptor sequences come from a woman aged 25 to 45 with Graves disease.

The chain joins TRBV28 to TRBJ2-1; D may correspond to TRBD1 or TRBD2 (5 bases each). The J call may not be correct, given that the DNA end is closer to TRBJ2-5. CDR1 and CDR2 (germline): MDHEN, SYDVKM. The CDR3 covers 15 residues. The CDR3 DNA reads TGTGCCAGCGGCCAATCGGGGCCCGTGGATCTCGGCCAGTACTTC. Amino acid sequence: CASGQSGPVDLGQYF.

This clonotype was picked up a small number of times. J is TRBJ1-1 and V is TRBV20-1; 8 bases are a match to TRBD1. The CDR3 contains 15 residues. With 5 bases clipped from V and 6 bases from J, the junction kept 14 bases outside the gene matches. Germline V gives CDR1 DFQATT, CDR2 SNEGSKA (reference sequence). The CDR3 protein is CSASGGAGSGSEAFF. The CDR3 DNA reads TGCAGTGCTTCAGGGGGCGCGGGGAGTGGCTCTGAAGCTTTCTTT.

The chain's CDR3 is CSVSDRALSSYEQYF. CDR3 nucleotides: TGCAGCGTTAGTGACAGGGCCTTAAGTAGCTACGAGCAGTACTTC. The chain joins TRBV29-1 to TRBJ2-7; 7 nucleotides align to TRBD1. CDR3 size: 15 residues. Germline V gene data show CDR1 as SQVTM and CDR2 as ANQGSEA. The V segment lost 5 bases and the J segment 3 bases; nucleotides outside the gene matches: 13.

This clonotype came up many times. CDR3 sequence: CATSDTQGSGAYEQYF. CDR3 bases: TGTGCCACCAGTGACACGCAGGGGAGTGGGGCCTACGAGCAGTACTTC. The chain is built from TRBV24-1 and TRBJ2-7; the D gene is possibly TRBD1 (6 bases). The ends were cut back, 4 bases at V and 2 bases at J, with 17 bases in the middle. CDR3 length equals 16 residues. CDR1 is KGHDR and CDR2 is SFDVKD in the germline V gene.

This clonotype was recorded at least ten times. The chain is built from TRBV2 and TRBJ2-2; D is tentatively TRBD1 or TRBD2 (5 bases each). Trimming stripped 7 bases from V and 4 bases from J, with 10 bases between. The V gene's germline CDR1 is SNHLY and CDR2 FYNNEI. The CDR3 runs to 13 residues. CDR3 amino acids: CASKAGGTGELFF. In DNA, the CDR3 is TGTGCCAGCAAGGCTGGGGGCACCGGGGAGCTGTTTTTT.

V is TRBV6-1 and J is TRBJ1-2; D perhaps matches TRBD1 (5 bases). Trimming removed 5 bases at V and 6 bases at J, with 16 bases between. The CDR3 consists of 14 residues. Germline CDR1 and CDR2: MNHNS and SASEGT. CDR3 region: CASSTLGGWDGYTF. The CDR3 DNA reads TGTGCCAGCAGTACTCTCGGGGGTTGGGATGGCTACACCTTC.

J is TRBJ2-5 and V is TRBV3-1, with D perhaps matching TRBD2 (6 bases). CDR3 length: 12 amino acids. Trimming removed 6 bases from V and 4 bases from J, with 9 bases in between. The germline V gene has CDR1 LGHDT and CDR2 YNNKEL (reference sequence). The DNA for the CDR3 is TGTGCCAGCAGGGGGACTTTAGAGACCCAGTACTTC. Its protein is CASRGTLETQYF.

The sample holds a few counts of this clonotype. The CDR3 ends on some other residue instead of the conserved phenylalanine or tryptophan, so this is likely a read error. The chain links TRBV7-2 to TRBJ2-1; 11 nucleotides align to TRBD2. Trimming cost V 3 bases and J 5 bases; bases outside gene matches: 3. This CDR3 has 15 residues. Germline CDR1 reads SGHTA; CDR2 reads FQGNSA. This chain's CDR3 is CASSLGTSGHNEQFL. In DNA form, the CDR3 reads TGTGCCAGCAGCTTGGGGACTAGCGGCCACAATGAGCAGTTCCTC.

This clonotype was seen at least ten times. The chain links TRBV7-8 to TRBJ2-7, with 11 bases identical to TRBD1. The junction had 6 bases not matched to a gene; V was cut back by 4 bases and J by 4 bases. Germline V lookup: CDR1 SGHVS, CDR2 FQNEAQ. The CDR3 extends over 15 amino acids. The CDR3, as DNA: TGTGCCAGCAGCTCAGGGACAGGGGGTGGATACGAGCAGTACTTC. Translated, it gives CASSSGTGGGYEQYF.

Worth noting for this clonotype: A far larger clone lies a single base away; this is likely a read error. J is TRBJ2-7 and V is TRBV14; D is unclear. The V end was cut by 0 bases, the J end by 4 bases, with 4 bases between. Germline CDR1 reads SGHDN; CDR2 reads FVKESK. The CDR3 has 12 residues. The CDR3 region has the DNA TGTGCCAGCAGCCAAGAGGTTTACGAGCAGTACTTC. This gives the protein CASSQEVYEQYF.

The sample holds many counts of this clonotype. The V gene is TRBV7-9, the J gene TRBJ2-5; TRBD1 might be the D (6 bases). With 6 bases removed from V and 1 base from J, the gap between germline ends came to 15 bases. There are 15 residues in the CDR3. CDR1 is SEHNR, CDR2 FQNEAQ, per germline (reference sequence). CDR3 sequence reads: CASRLTGSRQETQYF. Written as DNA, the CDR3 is TGTGCCAGCAGACTTACAGGGTCCCGCCAAGAGACCCAGTACTTC.